The 11 T cell receptor beta chains below were found in one sample sequenced in a study of tumor-infiltrating lymphocytes in oesophageal squamous cell carcinoma. A single record per CDR3 protein comes from TCRdb applying MiXCR to the PCR reads. The sample lists 10,000 to 15,000 distinct CDR3 sequences, more than 40% occurring once. The sequenced sample consisted of normal esophageal tissue next to the tumor. The receptors were gathered from a male donor with esophageal squamous cell carcinoma.

This clonotype was counted between two and nine times. The chain employs TRBV12-3 or TRBV12-4 and TRBJ2-1; the D gene is possibly TRBD2 (6 bases). The CDR3 runs to 14 residues. Trimming pared 4 bases from V and 4 bases from J, leaving 11 bases between. The CDR3 loop reads CASSWASVYNEQFF. The DNA for the CDR3 is TGTGCCAGCAGTTGGGCTAGCGTGTACAATGAGCAGTTCTTC.

This clonotype was seen at least ten times. The chain employs TRBV14 and TRBJ2-2; 7 bases align to TRBD2. Looked up from germline, CDR1 is SGHDN and CDR2 is FVKESK. The CDR3 totals 13 residues. V shed 0 bases, J shed 10 bases, and the junction held 2 bases outside the gene matches. CDR3 in amino acids: CASSQELAMELFF. CDR3 nucleotides: TGTGCCAGCAGCCAAGAACTAGCGATGGAGCTGTTTTTT.

The table lists this clonotype with a few counts. V and J are TRBV7-2 and TRBJ2-1, with D perhaps TRBD2 (5 bases). The CDR3 loop spans 15 amino acids. The germline gives CDR1 SGHTA, CDR2 FQGNSA. Trimming pared 1 base from V and 7 bases from J, leaving 14 bases between. The CDR3 DNA reads as TGTGCCAGCAGCTTAGTGGGCGGGTCCTTTAATGAGCAGTTCTTC. This encodes CASSLVGGSFNEQFF. The whole variable domain, filled in from reference TRBV7-2 and TRBJ2-1, reads GAGVSQSPSNKVTEKGKDVELRCDPISGHTALYWYRQSLGQGLEFLIYFQGNSAPDKSGLPSDRFSAERTGGSVSTLTIQRTQQEDSAVYLCASSLVGGSFNEQFFGPGTRLTVL.

Relative to its sample, this clonotype is medium-sized. With a much larger clone just one base away, this may be a read error. The gene calls are TRBV7-9 and TRBJ2-1; perhaps TRBD2 as D (6 bases). The J call may not be correct, given that the DNA end is closer to TRBJ2-7. Germline V gene lookup returns CDR1 SEHNR and CDR2 FQNEAQ (reference sequence). This CDR3 comprises 15 residues. The CDR3 loop reads CASSPWEDSYNEQYF. The CDR3 DNA follows: TGTGCCAGCAGCCCTTGGGAGGACTCCTACAATGAGCAGTACTTC.

The chain uses TRBV12-3 or TRBV12-4 and TRBJ2-3; D is undetermined. The DNA end is a closer match to TRBJ2-5, so the J assignment may be wrong. The CDR3 is 13 amino acids. CDR3 bases: TGTGCCAGCAGTTTCGGTGTCGGGGAGACCCAGTACTTC. Translation gives CASSFGVGETQYF.

This clonotype was found many times. The chain carries TRBV5-5 and TRBJ2-5; 8 positions agree with TRBD1. Germline V gene lookup returns CDR1 SGHKS and CDR2 YYEKEE (reference sequence). Trimming removed 0 bases from V and 5 bases from J; junction bases left unmatched: 6. This CDR3 comprises 15 residues. The CDR3 here is CASSLAAGGAETQYF. Written as DNA, the CDR3 is TGTGCCAGCAGCTTGGCCGCAGGGGGCGCGGAGACCCAGTACTTC.

This clonotype is medium-sized in the sample. V is TRBV12-3 or TRBV12-4 and J is TRBJ1-1; D gene uncertain. Trimming cost V 3 bases and J 2 bases, with 7 bases left between them. There are 13 residues in the CDR3. The CDR3 loop reads CASSFLVNTEAFF. The CDR3 DNA sequence: TGTGCCAGCAGTTTCCTGGTTAACACTGAAGCTTTCTTT.

The table lists this clonotype with many counts. V is TRBV10-1 and J is TRBJ2-3; tentative D call: TRBD1 (5 bases). The CDR3 runs to 14 residues. Trimming removed 0 bases from V and 7 bases from J, with 11 bases in between. Germline lookup yields CDR1 WNHNN and CDR2 SYGVQD (reference sequence). In DNA form, the CDR3 reads TGCGCCAGCAGTGAGTCCCAGGGAAGCTATACGCAGTATTTT. Its translation is CASSESQGSYTQYF.

The chain is built from TRBV7-2 and TRBJ2-4; 7 nucleotides line up with TRBD2. The CDR3 covers 14 residues. V shed 1 base, J shed 13 bases, and the junction held 10 bases outside the gene matches. Germline lookup yields CDR1 SGHTA and CDR2 FQGNSA. The CDR3 loop is CASSLVRDYSKQYF. The CDR3 DNA follows: TGTGCCAGCAGCTTAGTCCGGGACTACTCTAAGCAGTACTTC.

This clonotype was seen a handful of times. The J gene is TRBJ2-5, the V gene TRBV18, with D uncertain. Germline lookup yields CDR1 KGHSH and CDR2 LQKENI. V was trimmed by 0 bases and J by 1 base, leaving 18 bases between them. The CDR3 is made up of 18 amino acids. CDR3 sequence reads: CASSPPQFSPTTQETQYF. The CDR3 nucleotides are TGTGCCAGCTCACCACCTCAATTCTCGCCCACTACCCAAGAGACCCAGTACTTC.

This clonotype was recorded once. This chain connects TRBV11-2 to TRBJ2-7, with 9 bases identical to TRBD2. The DNA end favors TRBJ2-5, so the J call may be wrong. Germline CDR1 reads SGHAT; CDR2 reads FQNNGV. This CDR3 is 16 amino acids long. DNA of the CDR3: TGTGCCAGCAGCTTAAGCCTAGCGGGGTTGGGAGAGACCCAGTACTTC. This gives the protein CASSLSLAGLGETQYF.